The 18 T cell receptor delta chains in this list originate from one sample, sequenced in a study of gamma-delta T cells after stem cell transplantation. TCRdb re-called clones from the RT-PCR reads via CATT. The sample has under 5,500 delta-chain clones, about 15% seen once. The specimen sequenced was gamma-delta T cells. Receptors were obtained from a human donor. It is not recorded whose cells these are; they may come from a transplant donor.

A V gene of TRDV2 was called, but no J gene was assigned. Looked up from germline, CDR1 is GEAIGNYY and CDR2 is EKD. The CDR3 covers 12 residues. The CDR3 protein is CACDRTGGLLIF. CDR3 coding DNA: TGTGCCTGTGACAGAACGGGCGGGCTGCTCATCTTT.

This chain connects TRDV1 to TRDJ1; the D gene is possibly TRDD3 (9 bases). The J gene, not given by TCRdb, was assigned here from a germline match of the nucleotide sequence. The CDR3 contains 21 residues. V was shortened by 4 bases and J by 0 bases, with 30 bases between the two germline ends. CDR1 and CDR2 (germline): TSWWSYY, QGS. The CDR3 DNA reads TGTGCTCTTGGGGGGTCCTTCCTAAGGCTGGGGGATCCCCCGTACACCGATAAACTCATCTTT. Translation gives CALGGSFLRLGDPPYTDKLIF.

The CDR3 here is CALGETPSLGDPNTDKLIF. The CDR3 nucleotides read TGTGCTCTTGGGGAAACCCCTTCACTGGGGGATCCCAACACCGATAAACTCATCTTT. The chain recombines TRDV1 with TRDJ1, with TRDD3 matching 10 bases. Germline V gene sequence: CDR1 TSWWSYY, CDR2 QGS. The V and J ends lost 2 bases and 0 bases, in that order; junction bases with no gene match: 12. The CDR3 spans 19 residues.

By share, this clone counts as large (0.1 to 1%). The rearrangement joins TRDV2 to TRDJ3; 11 nucleotides align to TRDD3. The trim removed 2 bases at V and 2 bases at J, leaving 1 base unmatched. Looked up from germline, CDR1 is GEAIGNYY and CDR2 is EKD. The CDR3 is made up of 17 amino acids. Here the CDR3 reads CACDILGDTWDTRQMFF. CDR3 DNA: TGTGCCTGTGACATACTGGGGGATACCTGGGACACCCGACAGATGTTTTTC.

This clone was detected a few times. The TCRdb protein fails to match the DNA translation at residue 3; the protein reported here was translated from the DNA. V usage is TRDV3 and J usage is TRDJ1, with 7 bases matching TRDD3. This CDR3 is 17 amino acids long. V was clipped by 5 bases and J by 11 bases; unmatched bases: 29. Germline V CDR1 and CDR2: TVYSNPD, GDNSRS (reference sequence). This chain's CDR3 is CALTPRPSHYWGRGLIF. In nucleotides, the CDR3 is TGTGCCCTTACTCCGAGGCCTTCGCATTACTGGGGCCGGGGTCTCATCTTT.

In its sample, this clone was seen once. The chain carries TRDV3 and TRDJ1; tentatively, D is TRDD3 (6 bases). TCRdb supplies no J gene; here it was assigned by aligning the nucleotide sequence to germline. The CDR3 contains 19 residues. Germline V gene lookup returns CDR1 TVYSNPD and CDR2 GDNSRS (reference sequence). Trimming cost V 4 bases and J 2 bases, with 32 bases left between them. The chain's CDR3 is CASGTSTDRGEGGTDKLIF. CDR3 coding DNA: TGTGCCTCCGGGACTTCTACCGACCGGGGGGAAGGGGGAACCGATAAACTCATCTTT.

The V and J genes are TRDV1 and TRDJ2, with D perhaps TRDD2 (5 bases). The germline V gene has CDR1 TSWWSYY and CDR2 QGS. Deletions cut 4 bases from V and 0 bases from J, with 27 bases between. This CDR3 region has 21 residues. In nucleotides, the CDR3 is TGTGCTCTTGGGGGAGGCCTTCTCCCAAGTTACTCCGTCTCTTTGACAGCACAACTCTTCTTT. Protein sequence: CALGGGLLPSYSVSLTAQLFF.

Notes on this clone: The junction departs from germline at one end; a sequencing error may be responsible. The chain links TRDV1 to TRDJ2; possibly TRDD3 for D (5 bases). No J gene was available from TCRdb, and it was assigned here by a germline match of the DNA. The germline V gene encodes CDR1 TSWWSYY and CDR2 QGS. The CDR3 runs to 19 residues. This CDR3 reads CAIGERIHPLGRGTAQLFF. CDR3 coding DNA: TGTGCTATTGGGGAACGAATCCACCCCCTGGGAAGGGGGACAGCACAACTCTTCTTT.

This chain uses TRDV1 with TRDJ1; 10 positions agree with TRDD3. In germline, CDR1 is TSWWSYY, CDR2 QGS. V was pared by 2 bases and J by 3 bases, with 12 bases of the junction left unmatched. The CDR3 extends over 18 amino acids. The CDR3 bases are TGTGCTCTTGGGGAATGTGACTGGGGGATTAGCGGACCCGATAAACTCATCTTT. This codes for CALGECDWGISGPDKLIF.

Note on this clone: The same CDR3 can be traced to other DNA sequences in this sample. The CDR3 loop reads CAASGGGYPTAQLFF. CDR3 bases: TGTGCAGCAAGCGGGGGGGGATACCCGACAGCACAACTCTTCTTT. The chain is built from TRAV29/DV5 and TRDJ2; TRDD3 aligns across 9 bases. This CDR3 contains 15 residues. J gave up 4 bases and V 0 bases, and 4 bases lay outside the gene matches. The V gene's germline CDR1 is NSMFDY and CDR2 ISSIKDK.

This clone was detected a few times. A junction end diverges from the germline sequence, so it may reflect a read error. This same CDR3 is encoded by further DNA sequences in the sample. This chain joins TRDV2 and TRDJ3, with 11 bases that match TRDD3. CDR3 length: 19 residues. The V gene's germline CDR1 is GEAIGNYY and CDR2 EKD. The CDR3 nucleotides read TGTGCCTGTGACAGAGCTGGGGGATACCTCTCCTGGGACACCCGGCAGATGTTTTTC. The encoded protein is CACDRAGGYLSWDTRQMFF.

This clone is medium-sized (0.01 to 0.1%) in the sample. The chain carries TRDV2 and TRDJ3; tentatively, D is TRDD2 (5 bases). V was shortened by 3 bases and J by 2 bases, with 25 bases between the two germline ends. The CDR3 runs 21 residues. CDR1 is GEAIGNYY, CDR2 EKD, per germline. The CDR3 reads CACDLIGGIPPYPWDTRQMFF. Here the CDR3 DNA reads TGTGCCTGTGACCTTATCGGCGGAATCCCACCCTACCCCTGGGACACCCGACAGATGTTTTTC.

This chain links TRDV1 with TRDJ1; 13 bases match TRDD3. The J gene was not available in TCRdb and was assigned here by matching the DNA to germline segments. Germline values: CDR1 TSWWSYY, CDR2 QGS. The CDR3 has 21 amino acids. V was pared by 4 bases and J by 2 bases, with 19 bases of the junction left unmatched. The CDR3: CALGGPYLPTVLGDTTDKLIF. Here the CDR3 DNA reads TGTGCTCTTGGGGGACCCTACCTTCCTACCGTACTGGGGGATACGACCGATAAACTCATCTTT.

Turning to this clone: The junction departs from the called germline gene at one end, perhaps through a read error. V gene TRDV1 combines with J gene TRDJ2; D possibly matches TRDD2 or TRDD3 (5 bases each). The J gene is not listed in TCRdb, so it was assigned here from a DNA match to germline. Germline V gene sequence: CDR1 TSWWSYY, CDR2 QGS. This CDR3 spans 19 amino acids. CDR3 sequence: CAIGERGPTLRTLTAQLFF. In DNA form, the CDR3 reads TGTGCTATTGGGGAAAGGGGGCCTACGTTGAGGACTCTGACAGCACAACTCTTCTTT.

This clone was seen a few times. The rearrangement joins TRDV3 to TRDJ2; weak D call: TRDD3 (5 bases). Germline CDR1 reads TVYSNPD; CDR2 reads GDNSRS (reference sequence). The CDR3 length is 14 residues. Trimming left V 0 bases short and J 0 bases short, with 8 bases between. CDR3 in amino acids: CAFRVIPLTAQLFF. The CDR3 DNA sequence: TGTGCCTTTAGGGTGATACCTTTGACAGCACAACTCTTCTTT.

This chain links TRDV1 with TRDJ1; D might be TRDD2 (6 bases). The CDR3 is 23 residues long. In germline, CDR1 is TSWWSYY, CDR2 QGS. The V end lost 6 bases, the J end lost 2 bases, and 40 bases lay between the germline ends. Here the CDR3 reads CALGSYTGTSCGSRRLGTDKLIF. Here the CDR3 DNA reads TGTGCTCTTGGCTCCTATACGGGGACTTCCTGCGGATCCAGACGTTTAGGGACCGATAAACTCATCTTT.

This clone was picked up a small number of times. This chain connects TRDV1 to TRDJ1; D is unresolved. V was cut by 3 bases and J by 4 bases, with 9 bases left in between. Per the germline V gene, CDR1 is TSWWSYY and CDR2 is QGS. The CDR3 extends over 13 amino acids. The CDR3: CALGEFAFDKLIF. As DNA, the CDR3 is TGTGCTCTTGGGGAGTTCGCGTTCGATAAACTCATCTTT.

The chain is built from TRDV1 and TRDJ1; 9 bases agree with TRDD2. The J gene is not listed in TCRdb, so it was assigned here from a DNA match to germline. The V gene end was trimmed by 2 bases and the J gene end by 0 bases; junction bases not matched to a gene: 34. In germline, CDR1 is TSWWSYY, CDR2 QGS. The length of the CDR3 is 26 residues. The CDR3 nucleotides read TGTGCTCTTGGGGAAAAACCTTCCTACGGAGAGTACTGGGGAATCACGCGCCAATTTGACACCGATAAACTCATCTTT. Amino acid sequence: CALGEKPSYGEYWGITRQFDTDKLIF.